This T cell receptor (beta chain) was recorded in a study of T-cell memory formation after mild COVID-19. The table lists this clonotype with a few counts. V was shortened by 4 bases and J by 5 bases, with 7 bases between the two germline ends. The germline gives CDR1 SGHRS, CDR2 YFSETQ. The CDR3 runs to 11 residues. MiXCR, run by TCRdb on the 5' RACE reads, gives a single entry per CDR3 protein. The sample lists some 130,000 distinct CDR3 sequences, 15% to 20% seen once, with 11% to 15% in the top ten. The sample comprised PBMCs or a T cell subset sorted from them (not recorded which). The chain carries TRBV5-1 and TRBJ2-7; D is undetermined. The TCR comes from an adult woman who had mild COVID-19 (a few samples of this study predate the infection). Cell type and time point are not known. CDR3 sequence: CASSKDNEQYF. CDR3 in DNA: TGCGCCAGCAGCAAGGATAACGAGCAGTACTTC.